The 15 T cell receptor beta chains below come from one sample, sequenced in a study of OX40 agonist ivuxolimab in advanced cancers. The library was prepared using the immunoSEQ multiplex PCR assay. The table was pulled from immuneACCESS by TCRdb, which kept in-frame rearrangements only. Such tables lose some clones; where checked, under half of the loss comes from unresolved V genes, and the rest has no known cause. The sample data list around 50,000 clones, and over 75% of these were observed just once. The ten largest clones add up to approximately 8% of the sample. Specimen: CD4+ or CD8+ T cells sorted from blood, collected in a trial of the OX40 agonist ivuxolimab. All receptors derive from an adult with an advanced solid tumor such as melanoma, head and neck, liver or kidney cancer.

The chain couples TRBV19 to TRBJ2-1, with 11 bases identical to TRBD2. The CDR3 is 17 residues long. CDR1 is LNHDA and CDR2 is SQIVND in the germline V gene (reference sequence). V lost 7 bases, J lost 6 bases, and 14 bases stayed unmatched. The CDR3 sequence: CASTPRFGSGRGNEQFF. The CDR3 region has the DNA TGTGCCAGTACCCCCCGATTCGGTAGCGGGAGGGGCAATGAGCAGTTCTTC. The full variable domain, in which reference TRBV19 and TRBJ2-1 provide the parts outside the CDR3, is DGGITQSPKYLFRKEGQNVTLSCEQNLNHDAMYWYRQDPGQGLRLIYYSQIVNDFQKGDIAEGYSVSREKKESFPLTVTSAQKNPTAFYLCASTPRFGSGRGNEQFFGPGTRLTVL.

The chain couples TRBV7-8 to TRBJ1-2, with a weak D call TRBD1 (6 bases). V gave up 3 bases and J gave up 6 bases, with 14 bases separating them. This CDR3 is built from 14 residues. Germline V gives CDR1 SGHVS, CDR2 FQNEAQ. The CDR3 protein is CASSLGRGHDGYTF. The CDR3 DNA reads TGTGCCAGCAGCTTGGGCAGGGGTCACGATGGCTACACCTTC.

The CDR3 loop reads CASRRDRGNPDTQYF. CDR3 DNA sequence: TGTGCCAGCAGACGGGACAGGGGAAATCCAGATACGCAGTATTTT. The rearrangement uses TRBV14 and TRBJ2-3; 10 bases match TRBD1. V shed 6 bases, J shed 4 bases, and the junction held 7 bases outside the gene matches. This CDR3 has 15 amino acids. Germline V lookup: CDR1 SGHDN, CDR2 FVKESK.

The chain recombines TRBV10-3 with TRBJ2-3; D ambiguous. This CDR3 spans 11 amino acids. From germline, CDR1 is ENHRY and CDR2 SYGVKD. V lost 2 bases and J lost 12, with 9 bases in between. Here the CDR3 DNA reads TGTGCCATCAGTGAGCAGGCTAGTCAGTATTTT. This codes for CAISEQASQYF.

The V call is TRBV6-6, the J call TRBJ2-7; a possible D gene is TRBD1 (5 bases). V gave up 6 bases and J gave up 0 bases, with 9 bases separating them. The CDR3 totals 13 residues. Germline V gene sequence: CDR1 MNHNY, CDR2 SVGAGI (reference sequence). The CDR3 region has the DNA TGTGCCAGCAGGTTGGACATCTCCTACGAGCAGTACTTC. Amino acids: CASRLDISYEQYF.

The chain has TRBV7-8 and TRBJ2-2, with 10 bases fitting TRBD2. Germline lookup yields CDR1 SGHVS and CDR2 FQNEAQ. V dropped 4 bases and J dropped 7; count of bases not matched to a gene: 9. CDR3 length equals 16 residues. The CDR3 nucleotides read TGTGCCAGCAGCTCGAGGACTAGCGGAGGGATCGGGGAGCTGTTTTTT. Translating gives CASSSRTSGGIGELFF.

The chain has TRBV19 and TRBJ2-7; TRBD2 aligns across 9 bases. This CDR3 is built from 14 residues. The junction had 8 bases not matched to a gene; V was cut back by 4 bases and J by 7 bases. From germline, CDR1 is LNHDA and CDR2 SQIVND (reference sequence). DNA for the CDR3: TGTGCCAGTAGTACGGGCGGGAGGGCACGGGAGCAGTACTTC. It yields the protein CASSTGGRAREQYF.

The chain carries TRBV18 and TRBJ2-3, with 7 bases identical to TRBD2. This CDR3 contains 19 residues. Germline V gene lookup returns CDR1 KGHSH and CDR2 LQKENI. V trimming: 1 base; J trimming: 0 bases; junction bases outside the gene matches: 13. CDR3 protein: CASSPRRVAGVLSTDTQYF. CDR3 nucleotide sequence: TGTGCCAGCTCACCACGGCGCGTCGCGGGAGTGCTTAGCACAGATACGCAGTATTTT.

This clone occurred once. CDR3 residues: CASSSGGTDTQYF. The CDR3 coding sequence is TGTGCCAGCAGCTCAGGGGGTACAGATACGCAGTATTTT. The chain has TRBV5-4 and TRBJ2-3; 7 nucleotides agree with TRBD1. The germline gives CDR1 SGHNT, CDR2 YYREEE (reference sequence). The V gene end was trimmed by 3 bases and the J gene end by 3 bases; junction bases not matched to a gene: 1. This CDR3 comprises 13 residues.

This clone was observed once. This chain joins TRBV7-2 and TRBJ1-3; no clear D. CDR1 and CDR2 (germline): SGHTA, FQGNSA. The length of the CDR3 is 14 residues. V shed 3 bases and J shed 1 base, with 7 bases lying between them. DNA of the CDR3: TGTGCCAGCAGCTTTTCGGAGTCTGGAAACACCATATATTTT. Translated, it gives CASSFSESGNTIYF.

This chain joins TRBV7-6 and TRBJ2-1; a possible D gene is TRBD1 (5 bases). Trimming shortened V by 4 bases and J by 7 bases, and 11 bases separated the two germline ends. CDR1 SGHVS and CDR2 FNYEAQ come from the germline V gene. The CDR3 sequence is 13 residues long. CDR3: CASSSPQGNEQFF. CDR3 in DNA: TGTGCCAGCAGCTCCCCTCAGGGAAATGAGCAGTTCTTC.

The V call is TRBV27, the J call TRBJ2-5; the match to TRBD2 covers 8 bases. From germline, CDR1 is MNHEY and CDR2 SMNVEV (reference sequence). CDR3 size: 18 residues. V lost 5 bases, J lost 1 base, and 15 bases stayed unmatched. DNA for the CDR3: TGTGCCAGCAGTGCAAAGGGTAGCGGGAACCCCATCCAAGAGACCCAGTACTTC. It translates to CASSAKGSGNPIQETQYF.

The chain joins TRBV7-9 to TRBJ2-7, with 8 bases aligning to TRBD1. Trimming at V came to 1 base and at J to 9 bases, leaving 14 bases not matched to a gene. Germline assignment: CDR1 SEHNR and CDR2 FQNEAQ (reference sequence). The CDR3 runs to 16 residues. The CDR3 DNA reads as TGTGCCAGCAGCTTAGGGACAGGGTCACCCGGGGCTACGCAGTACTTC. Its protein product is CASSLGTGSPGATQYF.

The CDR3 is CASSSPTGIGYTF. The DNA for the CDR3 is TGTGCCAGCAGTTCGCCGACAGGGATTGGCTACACCTTC. The chain couples TRBV27 to TRBJ1-2; 7 nucleotides match TRBD1. Germline V gene sequence: CDR1 MNHEY, CDR2 SMNVEV (reference sequence). V gave up 4 bases and J gave up 7 bases; unmatched junction bases: 6. The CDR3 contains 13 residues.

The table lists this clone with a few counts. The chain carries TRBV30 and TRBJ1-2, with D hard to call. CDR1 and CDR2 (germline): GTSNPN, SVGIG (reference sequence). This CDR3 region has 14 residues. Trimming cost V 1 base and J 0 bases, with 9 bases left between them. This chain's CDR3 is CAWSGLVSNYGYTF. The DNA for the CDR3 is TGTGCCTGGAGTGGACTGGTATCTAACTATGGCTACACCTTC.